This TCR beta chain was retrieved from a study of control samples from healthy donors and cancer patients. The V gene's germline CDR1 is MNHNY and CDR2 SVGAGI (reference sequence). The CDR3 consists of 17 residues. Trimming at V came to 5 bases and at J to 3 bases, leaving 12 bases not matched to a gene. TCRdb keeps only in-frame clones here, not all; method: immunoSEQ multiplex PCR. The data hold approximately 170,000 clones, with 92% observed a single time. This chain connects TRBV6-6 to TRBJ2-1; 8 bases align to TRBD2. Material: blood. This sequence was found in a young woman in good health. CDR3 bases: TGTGCCAGCAGTCCCCTGAATCCCCGGGGGGGCTACAATGAGCAGTTCTTC. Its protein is CASSPLNPRGGYNEQFF.